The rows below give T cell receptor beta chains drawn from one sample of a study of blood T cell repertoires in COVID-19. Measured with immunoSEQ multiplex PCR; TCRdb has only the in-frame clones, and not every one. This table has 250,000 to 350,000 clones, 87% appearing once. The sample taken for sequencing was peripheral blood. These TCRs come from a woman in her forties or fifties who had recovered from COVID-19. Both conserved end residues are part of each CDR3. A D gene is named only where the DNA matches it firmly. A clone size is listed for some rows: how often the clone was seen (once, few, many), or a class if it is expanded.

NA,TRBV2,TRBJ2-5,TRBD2,TGTGCCAGCAGTGAGGTAGCGGGAGAAGAGACCCAGTACTTC,CASSEVAGEETQYF
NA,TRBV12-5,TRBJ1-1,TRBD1,TGTGCTAGTGGAAAGGACAGGCCGAACACTGAAGCTTTCTTT,CASGKDRPNTEAFF
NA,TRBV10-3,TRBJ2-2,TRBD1,TGTGCCATCAACCGAGGGGACAGGGGGAACACCGGGGAGCTGTTTTTT,CAINRGDRGNTGELFF
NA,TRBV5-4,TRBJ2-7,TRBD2,TGTGCCAGCAGCCCTGGACTAGCGGGCAAGGACGAGCAGTACTTC,CASSPGLAGKDEQYF
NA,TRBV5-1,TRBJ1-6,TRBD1,TGCGCCAGCAGCTTGGGTGGGACAGATAATTCACCCCTCCACTTT,CASSLGGTDNSPLHF
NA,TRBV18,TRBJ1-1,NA,TGTGCCAGCTCGAGACAGGAGGCGGTCACTGAAGCTTTCTTT,CASSRQEAVTEAFF
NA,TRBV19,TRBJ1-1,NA,TGTGCCAGTAGTTCCAGGGGTGAAGGTAGAGTACGGACTGAAGCTTTCTTT,CASSSRGEGRVRTEAFF
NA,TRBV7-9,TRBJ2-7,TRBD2,TGTGCCAGCACCCGCGGGTGGCAGGGAGGGGACGAGCAGTACTTC,CASTRGWQGGDEQYF
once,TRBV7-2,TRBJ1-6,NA,TGTGCCAGCAGTTTCTCCTCCGGACTAAATTCACCCCTCCACTTT,CASSFSSGLNSPLHF
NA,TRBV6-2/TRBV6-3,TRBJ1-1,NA,TGTGCCAGCAGCCCTGCAGGAGGGGTGGACACTGAAGCTTTCTTT,CASSPAGGVDTEAFF
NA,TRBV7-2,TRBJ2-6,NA,TGTGCCAGCAGCTTAGCGCGGAGGACCTCTGGGGCCAACGTCCTGACTTTC,CASSLARRTSGANVLTF
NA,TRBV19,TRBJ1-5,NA,TGTGCCAGTAGTATCGAGGCTGCCACCTATCAGCCCCAGCATTTT,CASSIEAATYQPQHF
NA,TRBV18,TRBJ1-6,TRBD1,TGTGCCAGCTCACCAGTGAGGACAGGAGCTGATTCACCCCTCCACTTT,CASSPVRTGADSPLHF
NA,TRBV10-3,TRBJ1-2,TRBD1,TGTGCCATCAGGAGGGGACAGGGTCCCTATGGCTACACCTTC,CAIRRGQGPYGYTF
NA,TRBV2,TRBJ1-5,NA,TGTGCCAGCAGTGCCGAACAGGGAAATCAGCCCCAGCATTTT,CASSAEQGNQPQHF
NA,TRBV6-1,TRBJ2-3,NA,TGTGCCAGCAGTCAAGCGCTATACACAGATACGCAGTATTTT,CASSQALYTDTQYF
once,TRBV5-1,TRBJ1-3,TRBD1,TGCGCCAGCAGCTTGGGGGACAGGGGGTTTGGAAACACCATATATTTT,CASSLGDRGFGNTIYF
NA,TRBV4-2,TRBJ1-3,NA,TGTGCCAGCGGGGCGGGGGGCGCGGGAAACACCATATATTTT,CASGAGGAGNTIYF
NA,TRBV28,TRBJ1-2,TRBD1,TGTGCCAGCAGTTTATGGACAGGGGGTTCTAGTGGCTACACCTTC,CASSLWTGGSSGYTF
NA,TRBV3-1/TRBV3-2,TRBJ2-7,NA,TGTGCCAGCAGCCAAAGAGGGGAGCAGTACTTC,CASSQRGEQYF
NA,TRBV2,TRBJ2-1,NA,TGTGCCAGCAGTGAAGCGCTTCCAGGTGGGTCTCGGTACAATGAGCAGTTCTTC,CASSEALPGGSRYNEQFF